This T cell receptor beta chain is from a study of beta chain features in type 1 diabetes. Study-wide background: The patients were much like the healthy donors in age, gender and cell yields.

A CD45RO/CCR7/CD25/CD127/CD95/CD27 panel sorted naive, central memory, regulatory and stem cell-like memory CD4+ cells. Germline CDR1 reads MDHEN; CDR2 reads SYDVKM. The CDR3 is made up of 14 amino acids. V dropped 7 bases and J dropped 3 bases, with 15 bases sitting between them. Points from the study as a whole: Healthy donors had naive, central memory and Treg TCRB repertoires that appeared less similar than those seen among patients. Type 1 diabetes patients showed fewer insertions and more deletions at VDJ junctions.

This clone has just a few counts. Its antigen is undetermined. cDNA synthesis used the whole RNA isolate, giving expressed TCRB sequences. Profiled with immunoSEQ multiplex PCR; TCRdb holds only in-frame clones, not every one. The sample holds 810,000 or so clones, about a sixth seen once. The TCR originated in a woman under 30 in good health. Material for sequencing was naive CD4+ T cells from blood. V gene TRBV28 combines with J gene TRBJ1-2; D not resolved. CDR3 residues: CASTPARTHYGYTF. DNA of the CDR3: TGTGCCAGCACCCCAGCCCGGACGCACTATGGCTACACCTTC.